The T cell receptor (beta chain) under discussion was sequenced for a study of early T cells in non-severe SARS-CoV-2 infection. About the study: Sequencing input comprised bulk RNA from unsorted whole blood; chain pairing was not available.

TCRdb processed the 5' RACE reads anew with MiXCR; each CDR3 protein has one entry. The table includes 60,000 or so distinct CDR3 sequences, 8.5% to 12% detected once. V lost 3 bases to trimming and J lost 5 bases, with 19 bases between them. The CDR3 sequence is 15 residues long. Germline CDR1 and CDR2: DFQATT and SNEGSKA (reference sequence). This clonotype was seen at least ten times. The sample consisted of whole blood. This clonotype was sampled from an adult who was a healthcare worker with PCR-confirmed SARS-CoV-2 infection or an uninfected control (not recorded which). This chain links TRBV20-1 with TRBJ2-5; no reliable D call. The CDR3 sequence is CSASSGGPEVETQYF. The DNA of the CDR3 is TGCAGTGCTAGTTCGGGCGGTCCTGAGGTGGAGACCCAGTACTTC.